This TCR beta chain derives from a study of cytomegalovirus exposure and HLA in healthy donors. On this clone: The antigen is unknown.

Healthy bone marrow donors made up the donors. Study outcomes and limitations: Earlier analysis yielded a pattern in which most TCR beta V segments were productive about 90% or about 30% of the time. While the bulk of TCR sequences proved rare, some public TCRs turned up in many donors. Associated with cytomegalovirus, according to the listing, were fewer than 200 TCR beta chains.

In the PCR, 60 Vbeta and 13 Jbeta primers were used. Measured with immunoSEQ multiplex PCR; TCRdb has only the in-frame clones, and not every one. The table has under 150,000 clones, 60% to 80% seen once. This sequence was found in a woman in her twenties or thirties in good health and CMV-seronegative. Sequenced material: PBMCs.

The CDR3: CASIPGTDTQYF. The CDR3 DNA reads as TGTGCCAGCATTCCGGGCACAGATACGCAGTATTTT. V and J are TRBV6-1 and TRBJ2-3, with D uncertain. Trimming removed 7 bases at V and 1 base at J, with 6 bases between. Germline lookup yields CDR1 MNHNS and CDR2 SASEGT. This CDR3 has 12 amino acids.